This section outlines one T cell receptor (beta chain) sequence together with its context. Assay used: immunoSEQ multiplex PCR; TCRdb lists only in-frame clones, some missing. The table has 85,000 to 100,000 clones, approximately 91% seen once. The sample belongs to a study of PD-L1 blockade in urothelial cancer. The CDR3 runs 15 residues. Germline values: CDR1 SGHRS, CDR2 YFSETQ. Between the trimmed V and J ends, which lost 0 bases and 0 bases, there was a span of 9 bases. This specimen was PBMCs, taken around atezolizumab (anti-PD-L1) treatment. The origin of this receptor is a man in his fifties or sixties with urothelial cancer. This chain joins TRBV5-1 and TRBJ1-1; no reliable D call. Here the CDR3 DNA reads TGCGCCAGCAGCTTGGGAGGACTGCTGAACACTGAAGCTTTCTTT. Its translation is CASSLGGLLNTEAFF.